The next 14 T cell receptor beta chains were all read from a single sample in a study of blood T cell repertoires in COVID-19. Method: immunoSEQ multiplex PCR; TCRdb's copy keeps in-frame clones and lacks some. The table records some 76,000 clones, more than 85% of them present only once. Sample: peripheral blood. Every receptor here comes from a man in his 60s with acute or convalescent COVID-19.

CDR3 bases: TGCGCCAGCAGCTTCACCCGGGGCGAGCAGTACTTC. This translates into CASSFTRGEQYF. V is TRBV5-1 and J is TRBJ2-7, with a tentative D call TRBD2 (5 bases). Germline CDR1 is SGHRS and CDR2 is YFSETQ. The CDR3 totals 12 residues. Deletions cut 2 bases from V and 6 bases from J, with 9 bases between.

DNA for the CDR3: TGTGCCAGCAGCCAGGGGGATGAGCAGTTCTTC. Translation: CASSQGDEQFF. V usage is TRBV7-3 and J usage is TRBJ2-1; TRBD1 aligns across 7 bases. The germline gives CDR1 SGHTA, CDR2 FQGTGA. V lost 5 bases, J lost 8 bases, and 0 bases stayed unmatched. CDR3 length: 11 residues.

This chain links TRBV5-1 with TRBJ1-2; D unclear. Germline V gives CDR1 SGHRS, CDR2 YFSETQ. The V end lost 0 bases, the J end lost 8 bases, and 11 bases lay between the germline ends. This CDR3 contains 13 residues. CDR3 region: CASSLGGARGYTF. The CDR3 DNA reads as TGCGCCAGCAGCTTGGGGGGAGCGAGAGGCTACACCTTC.

This clone has just a few counts. This chain joins TRBV7-2 and TRBJ1-5, with unresolved D. Germline V CDR1 and CDR2: SGHTA, FQGNSA. Trimming pared 4 bases from V and 0 bases from J, leaving 7 bases between. The CDR3 totals 14 residues. The CDR3 region is CASSYGVSNQPQHF. For the CDR3, the DNA is TGTGCCAGCAGCTACGGAGTTAGCAATCAGCCCCAGCATTTT.

V usage is TRBV27 and J usage is TRBJ1-1; 8 nucleotides align to TRBD1. Germline trimming cut 1 base from V and 1 base from J; bases unmatched to any gene: 5. Germline CDR1 is MNHEY and CDR2 is SMNVEV (reference sequence). The CDR3 totals 16 residues. The CDR3 region is CASSLWSGQGNTEAFF. The CDR3 DNA reads TGTGCCAGCAGTTTATGGAGCGGACAGGGGAACACTGAAGCTTTCTTT.

The J gene is TRBJ2-3, the V gene TRBV5-1; TRBD2 aligns across 8 bases. The V gene's germline CDR1 is SGHRS and CDR2 YFSETQ. The CDR3 totals 15 residues. Unmatched junction bases numbered 3, after V lost 2 bases and J lost 1 base. The CDR3 coding sequence is TGCGCCAGCAGCTTAGAAGCGGGGGGCACAGATACGCAGTATTTT. As protein: CASSLEAGGTDTQYF.

The genes are TRBV29-1 and TRBJ2-7, with 9 bases that match TRBD1. CDR3 size: 15 residues. From germline, CDR1 is SQVTM and CDR2 ANQGSEA. The ends lost 0 bases at V and 1 base at J; junction bases unmatched: 4. The CDR3 reads CSVEDLGQGSYEQYF. The CDR3 coding sequence is TGCAGCGTTGAAGATCTCGGACAGGGGTCCTACGAGCAGTACTTC.

The rearrangement uses TRBV30 and TRBJ2-1; 10 bases match TRBD1. V shed 0 bases, J shed 8 bases, and the junction held 4 bases outside the gene matches. Germline V CDR1 and CDR2: GTSNPN, SVGIG (reference sequence). CDR3 length equals 14 residues. CDR3 region: CAWSVGTGVDEQFF. CDR3 DNA sequence: TGTGCCTGGAGTGTAGGGACAGGGGTCGATGAGCAGTTCTTC.

J is TRBJ1-5 and V is TRBV7-8; weak D call: TRBD1 (6 bases). V lost 3 bases to trimming and J lost 5 bases, with 8 bases between them. CDR3 size: 13 residues. Germline assignment: CDR1 SGHVS and CDR2 FQNEAQ. CDR3 region: CASSLNRDQPQHF. The CDR3 nucleotides are TGTGCCAGCAGCTTGAACAGGGATCAGCCCCAGCATTTT.

The chain links TRBV9 to TRBJ2-5; no reliable D call. V shed 2 bases and J shed 4 bases, with 12 bases lying between them. CDR1 and CDR2 from the germline V gene are SGDLS and YYNGEE. This CDR3 has 14 residues. CDR3 loop: CASSVNSGVETQYF. CDR3 coding DNA: TGTGCCAGCAGCGTTAATTCAGGCGTAGAGACCCAGTACTTC.

The chain uses TRBV6-6 and TRBJ1-3; 7 bases match TRBD1. V shed 8 bases, J shed 0 bases, and the junction held 4 bases outside the gene matches. The CDR3 has 14 residues. Germline CDR1 reads MNHNY; CDR2 reads SVGAGI (reference sequence). The CDR3 sequence: CASCRDSSGNTIYF. The CDR3 coding sequence is TGTGCCAGCTGTCGGGACAGCTCTGGAAACACCATATATTTT.

V and J are TRBV24-1 and TRBJ2-1; 9 nucleotides line up with TRBD1. This CDR3 has 16 amino acids. V dropped 3 bases and J dropped 5; count of bases not matched to a gene: 7. Germline V gene sequence: CDR1 KGHDR, CDR2 SFDVKD. The CDR3 bases are TGTGCCACCAGTGATCCCTGGGGGACAGGGAACAATGAGCAGTTCTTC. This translates into CATSDPWGTGNNEQFF.

This clone has only a few counts. V is TRBV9 and J is TRBJ2-7, with 7 bases identical to TRBD2. J lost 6 bases, V lost 4 bases, and 7 bases had no gene match. The germline gives CDR1 SGDLS, CDR2 YYNGEE. The CDR3 covers 13 residues. The CDR3 protein is CASSTRLASEQYF. Here the CDR3 DNA reads TGTGCCAGCAGCACCCGACTAGCTTCCGAGCAGTACTTC.

The chain recombines TRBV6-1 with TRBJ1-2; 9 bases are shared with TRBD1. The J segment lost 5 bases and the V segment lost 3 bases, leaving 10 bases of the junction unmatched. CDR1 MNHNS and CDR2 SASEGT come from the germline V gene. The CDR3 extends over 16 amino acids. The CDR3 here is CASSETGTGHRYGYTF. Written as DNA, the CDR3 is TGTGCCAGCAGTGAGACCGGGACAGGGCACAGGTATGGCTACACCTTC.